Shown below are 15 T cell receptor beta chains from a single sample sequenced in a study of blood T cell repertoires in COVID-19. Profiled with immunoSEQ multiplex PCR; TCRdb holds only in-frame clones, not every one. The sample has around 70,000 clones, around three quarters seen once; the top ten hold 15% to 18%. The material sequenced was peripheral blood. These receptors were collected from a human donor in a cohort sampled during active COVID-19.

The chain uses TRBV7-8 and TRBJ1-2; 7 bases align to TRBD1. CDR3 size: 12 residues. Germline V lookup: CDR1 SGHVS, CDR2 FQNEAQ. V trimming: 5 bases; J trimming: 8 bases; junction bases outside the gene matches: 5. The CDR3 is CASSPGGRGYTF. DNA of the CDR3: TGTGCCAGCAGCCCAGGGGGTAGGGGCTACACCTTC.

This clone came up once. The V and J genes are TRBV19 and TRBJ1-2; TRBD1 agrees at 8 bases. The germline V gene has CDR1 LNHDA and CDR2 SQIVND (reference sequence). Unmatched junction bases numbered 3, after V lost 4 bases and J lost 2 bases. CDR3 length: 14 amino acids. The CDR3 coding sequence is TGTGCCAGTAGTAGGGGACAGGAGAACTATGGCTACACCTTC. This encodes CASSRGQENYGYTF.

The rearrangement joins TRBV6-2 or TRBV6-3 to TRBJ1-2, with D hard to call. V was clipped by 5 bases and J by 8 bases, with 9 bases between them. The CDR3 contains 11 residues. Looked up from germline, CDR1 is MNHEY and CDR2 is SVGEGT. CDR3 in amino acids: CASSTESGYTF. CDR3 nucleotides: TGTGCCAGCAGTACCGAGAGCGGCTACACCTTC.

This clone was seen once. This rearrangement joins TRBV19 to TRBJ2-7; a possible D gene is TRBD2 (5 bases). V gave up 9 bases and J gave up 12 bases, with 27 bases separating them. Germline CDR1 LNHDA, CDR2 SQIVND (reference sequence). The CDR3 is made up of 14 amino acids. The CDR3, as DNA: TGTGCCAGCAGAGAAACTGCCTCGGGAACACCCAGGTACTTC. Translated, it gives CASRETASGTPRYF. The full variable domain, its missing parts supplied by reference TRBV19 and TRBJ2-7, is DGGITQSPKYLFRKEGQNVTLSCEQNLNHDAMYWYRQDPGQGLRLIYYSQIVNDFQKGDIAEGYSVSREKKESFPLTVTSAQKNPTAFYLCASRETASGTPRYFGPGTRLTVT.

This clone has more than one count but fewer than ten. The chain links TRBV30 to TRBJ1-1; a weak D match, TRBD1 (6 bases). The V gene lost 0 bases and the J gene lost 6 bases, with 14 bases spanning the gap. In germline, CDR1 is GTSNPN, CDR2 SVGIG (reference sequence). The CDR3 has 14 amino acids. The CDR3 sequence is CAWSVGGGVAEAFF. Written as DNA, the CDR3 is TGTGCCTGGAGTGTGGGAGGGGGGGTCGCTGAAGCTTTCTTT.

CDR3 sequence reads: CASSPLGPGGRETQYF. Written as DNA, the CDR3 is TGTGCCAGCTCACCACTGGGGCCAGGGGGACGTGAGACCCAGTACTTC. This sequence joins TRBV18 and TRBJ2-5; 7 positions match TRBD1. The CDR3 has 16 residues. The V segment lost 1 base and the J segment 5 bases; nucleotides outside the gene matches: 10. CDR1 is KGHSH, CDR2 LQKENI, per germline.

V is TRBV19 and J is TRBJ2-7, with TRBD1 matching over 7 bases. The V gene's germline CDR1 is LNHDA and CDR2 SQIVND (reference sequence). With 5 bases clipped from V and 1 base from J, the junction kept 5 bases outside the gene matches. This CDR3 has 14 amino acids. The CDR3 nucleotides read TGTGCCAGTAGTCCGGGACAGAAGTCCTACGAGCAGTACTTC. It encodes CASSPGQKSYEQYF.

This chain connects TRBV11-2 to TRBJ1-1; maybe TRBD1 (5 bases). V was cut by 0 bases and J by 5 bases, with 7 bases left in between. The CDR3 contains 13 residues. Germline lookup yields CDR1 SGHAT and CDR2 FQNNGV. The CDR3, as DNA: TGTGCCAGCAGCTTAGACAGGGCGACTGAAGCTTTCTTT. It encodes CASSLDRATEAFF.

This chain connects TRBV29-1 to TRBJ2-3; 11 positions agree with TRBD2. The CDR3 has 15 residues. With V trimmed by 5 bases and J by 1 base, 5 bases remained unmatched. The germline V gene has CDR1 SQVTM and CDR2 ANQGSEA. This chain's CDR3 is CSVLAGGPGTDTQYF. CDR3 in DNA: TGCAGCGTTTTAGCGGGAGGGCCCGGCACAGATACGCAGTATTTT.

The chain uses TRBV19 and TRBJ2-7, with D possibly matching TRBD1 (6 bases). Germline V gene lookup returns CDR1 LNHDA and CDR2 SQIVND (reference sequence). The CDR3 is made up of 16 amino acids. Between the trimmed V and J ends, which lost 0 bases and 2 bases, there was a span of 14 bases. The CDR3 loop is CASSIDFRGGAYEQYF. CDR3 bases: TGTGCCAGTAGTATAGATTTTCGAGGGGGAGCCTACGAGCAGTACTTC.

This chain links TRBV3-1 (or the pseudogene TRBV3-2) with TRBJ2-2; TRBD1 aligns across 8 bases. V shed 1 base and J 3 bases; nucleotides not matched to a gene: 1. This CDR3 is 15 amino acids long. Germline assignment: CDR1 LGHDT and CDR2 YNNKEL (reference sequence). The CDR3 loop is CASSQGTGYTGELFF. The CDR3 region has the DNA TGTGCCAGCAGCCAAGGGACAGGGTACACCGGGGAGCTGTTTTTT.

The chain recombines TRBV6-6 with TRBJ2-5; D unclear. This CDR3 is 14 amino acids long. Germline V gene lookup returns CDR1 MNHNY and CDR2 SVGAGI (reference sequence). Between the trimmed V and J ends, which lost 2 bases and 8 bases, there was a span of 15 bases. The CDR3 region is CASSYDATSRTQYF. CDR3 coding DNA: TGTGCCAGCAGTTACGATGCGACTTCAAGAACCCAGTACTTC.

The gene calls are TRBV12-3 or TRBV12-4 and TRBJ2-5, with D uncertain. The CDR3 extends over 12 amino acids. Trimming took 0 bases from V and 5 from J, leaving 4 bases between them. The CDR3 bases are TGTGCCAGCAGTTTAGCGTCTGAGACCCAGTACTTC. This codes for CASSLASETQYF.

This clone was detected once. Here the CDR3 reads CASTGREGYNEQFF. CDR3 sequence (DNA): TGTGCCAGCACGGGACGGGAGGGTTACAATGAGCAGTTCTTC. V and J are TRBV27 and TRBJ2-1, with 8 bases aligning to TRBD2. This CDR3 contains 14 residues. Trimming took 7 bases from V and 4 from J; bases not matched to a gene: 6. Germline V gene sequence: CDR1 MNHEY, CDR2 SMNVEV (reference sequence).

This clone was counted only a few times. The chain uses TRBV6-1 and TRBJ1-5; D remains ambiguous. The CDR3 runs to 13 residues. Germline V gives CDR1 MNHNS, CDR2 SASEGT. Trimming took off 1 base at V and 15 bases at J, with 16 bases between the two ends. The CDR3 region is CASSEGPEGGLHF. For the CDR3, the DNA is TGTGCCAGCAGTGAAGGCCCGGAGGGAGGGTTGCATTTT.